This TCR beta chain originates from a study of B cell selection in AIRE deficiency. Notes on the study in general: Healthy Tconv contained roughly two fifths of shared healthy Treg sequences; only TCRbeta sequenced. Shorter CDR3s marked shared Treg sequences, biased toward few non-templated insertions.

Sorting defined conventional CD4 T cells as CD4+CD127+. Points on this clone: Its cognate antigen is unknown.

Germline V lookup: CDR1 MDHEN, CDR2 SYDVKM. This CDR3 is 15 amino acids long. With 3 bases removed from V and 3 bases from J, the gap between germline ends came to 15 bases. Assay used: immunoSEQ multiplex PCR; TCRdb lists only in-frame clones, some missing. The table lists 20,000 to 25,000 clones, around 97% of them singletons, with more than 0.15% in the top ten. The chain has TRBV28 and TRBJ2-7; D not certain. The sequenced sample was conventional CD4+ T cells sorted from PBMCs. This sequence was found in a human donor with AIRE deficiency. CDR3 loop: CASSFVLPGFYEQYF. The DNA for the CDR3 is TGTGCCAGCAGTTTCGTCCTACCGGGTTTCTACGAGCAGTACTTC.